A selection of T cell receptor beta chains follows, all from one sample in a study of blood T cell repertoires in COVID-19. Assay used: immunoSEQ multiplex PCR; TCRdb lists only in-frame clones, some missing. The table lists tens of thousands of clones, more than 70% of them singletons. The sequencing input was peripheral blood. Source of these receptors: a woman aged 80 or older with active COVID-19. The CDR3 runs from the conserved cysteine through the conserved F or W. The D gene is left open where the match is weak. Rows give clone size only sometimes, using once, few, many, or a class for an expanded clone.

d_gene	v_gene	abundance	j_gene	CDR3nt	CDR3aa
.	TRBV28	.	TRBJ2-5	TGTGCCAGCAGTTCCCCGCAAGAGACCCAGTACTTC	CASSSPQETQYF
TRBD2	TRBV10-3	.	TRBJ2-1	TGTGCCACTCGACCGGGACTAGCGGGAATAAATGAGCAGTTCTTC	CATRPGLAGINEQFF
.	TRBV12-3/TRBV12-4	.	TRBJ2-7	TGTGCCAGCAGTAGACAGGAGAACTACGAGCAGTACTTC	CASSRQENYEQYF
TRBD1	TRBV28	.	TRBJ1-5	TGTGCCAGCAGTCCCCTCAGGGGGCCAATCTTCGGCCAGCCCCAGCATTTT	CASSPLRGPIFGQPQHF
TRBD1	TRBV2	.	TRBJ1-2	TGTGCCAGCAGTCCTGACAGGGGATACGGTGGCTACACCTTC	CASSPDRGYGGYTF
.	TRBV6-2/TRBV6-3	.	TRBJ2-5	TGTGCCAGCAGTTACCGAAGACTAGACCAAGAGACCCAGTACTTC	CASSYRRLDQETQYF
.	TRBV4-1	.	TRBJ2-5	TGCGCCAGCAGCCGACAGACCTGGGAGACCCAGTACTTC	CASSRQTWETQYF
.	TRBV5-6	.	TRBJ2-1	TGTGCCAGCAGCTTGTTGGGGAGAGGGAATGAGCAGTTCTTC	CASSLLGRGNEQFF
.	TRBV5-6	.	TRBJ2-7	TGTGCCAGCAGCCCTCCCTCGGGGTCCTACGAGCAGTACTTC	CASSPPSGSYEQYF
TRBD1	TRBV5-8	.	TRBJ2-5	TGTGCCAGCAGCGTGGGACAGGGCTTGGGGGAGACCCAGTACTTC	CASSVGQGLGETQYF
TRBD2	TRBV7-9	.	TRBJ2-1	TGTGCCAGCAGCTTTGTACTAGCGGGGAACAATGAGCAGTTCTTC	CASSFVLAGNNEQFF
.	TRBV28	.	TRBJ2-3	TGTGCCAGCAGTTTAAGTTCAGCGGGTGGAGGCGGTACGCAGTATTTT	CASSLSSAGGGGTQYF
.	TRBV5-6	few	TRBJ2-5	TGTGCCAGCAGCTTTAAAACGGGAGTTCGGGAGACCCAGTACTTC	CASSFKTGVRETQYF
.	TRBV7-8	.	TRBJ1-5	TGTGCCAGCAGCTTAGCGATCGGGGGGGACCAGCCCCAGCATTTT	CASSLAIGGDQPQHF
.	TRBV12-3/TRBV12-4	.	TRBJ2-3	TGTGCCAGCACCCTGGGGCTAGCGACGCAGTATTTT	CASTLGLATQYF
TRBD1	TRBV7-9	.	TRBJ2-4	TGTGCCAGCAGCCAAGGGACAGGCTTAGACATTCAGTACTTC	CASSQGTGLDIQYF
TRBD2	TRBV28	.	TRBJ2-7	TGTGCCACGATCACTAGCGGGGGCCCCTACGAGCAGTACTTC	CATITSGGPYEQYF
TRBD2	TRBV7-9	.	TRBJ2-5	TGTGCCAGCAGCTTAGATGGGACTAGCGGAGAAGAGACCCAGTACTTC	CASSLDGTSGEETQYF
TRBD1	TRBV2	few	TRBJ2-7	TGTGCCAGCACTCTACAGACAGGGCCCTACGAGCAGTACTTC	CASTLQTGPYEQYF
.	TRBV5-1	few	TRBJ1-4	TGCGCCAGCAGCTTGTATCGGGCAACTAATGAAAAACTGTTTTTT	CASSLYRATNEKLFF
.	TRBV7-6	.	TRBJ2-7	TGTGCCAGCAGCTTAGCGCAGGGCCAAGGGTACGAGCAGTACTTC	CASSLAQGQGYEQYF
TRBD1	TRBV7-2	.	TRBJ2-7	TGTGCCAGCAGCTGGGACAGGGTCAGGGAGCAGTACTTC	CASSWDRVREQYF
.	TRBV5-4	few	TRBJ2-7	TGTGCCAGCAGCTTGTTGTCTGACGAGCAGTACTTC	CASSLLSDEQYF
.	TRBV5-4	.	TRBJ2-1	TGTGCCAGCAGCCTCCCGGGGGGCGGGGGAACCTACAATGAGCAGTTCTTC	CASSLPGGGGTYNEQFF
TRBD2	TRBV19	.	TRBJ2-7	TGTGCCAGTAGCAGCGGGAGGGGAACTTACGAGCAGTACTTC	CASSSGRGTYEQYF
TRBD1	TRBV5-6	.	TRBJ2-2	TGTGCCAGCAGCTCGGTAGGACAGGCAAAAGCCGGGGAGCTGTTTTTT	CASSSVGQAKAGELFF
.	TRBV9	.	TRBJ2-7	TGTGCCAGCAGCGAGTCTGCGCATTCCGGCTACGAGCAGTACTTC	CASSESAHSGYEQYF
.	TRBV30	.	TRBJ2-1	TGTGCCTCCAGCCAGGGGGGTTCCTACAATGAGCAGTTCTTC	CASSQGGSYNEQFF